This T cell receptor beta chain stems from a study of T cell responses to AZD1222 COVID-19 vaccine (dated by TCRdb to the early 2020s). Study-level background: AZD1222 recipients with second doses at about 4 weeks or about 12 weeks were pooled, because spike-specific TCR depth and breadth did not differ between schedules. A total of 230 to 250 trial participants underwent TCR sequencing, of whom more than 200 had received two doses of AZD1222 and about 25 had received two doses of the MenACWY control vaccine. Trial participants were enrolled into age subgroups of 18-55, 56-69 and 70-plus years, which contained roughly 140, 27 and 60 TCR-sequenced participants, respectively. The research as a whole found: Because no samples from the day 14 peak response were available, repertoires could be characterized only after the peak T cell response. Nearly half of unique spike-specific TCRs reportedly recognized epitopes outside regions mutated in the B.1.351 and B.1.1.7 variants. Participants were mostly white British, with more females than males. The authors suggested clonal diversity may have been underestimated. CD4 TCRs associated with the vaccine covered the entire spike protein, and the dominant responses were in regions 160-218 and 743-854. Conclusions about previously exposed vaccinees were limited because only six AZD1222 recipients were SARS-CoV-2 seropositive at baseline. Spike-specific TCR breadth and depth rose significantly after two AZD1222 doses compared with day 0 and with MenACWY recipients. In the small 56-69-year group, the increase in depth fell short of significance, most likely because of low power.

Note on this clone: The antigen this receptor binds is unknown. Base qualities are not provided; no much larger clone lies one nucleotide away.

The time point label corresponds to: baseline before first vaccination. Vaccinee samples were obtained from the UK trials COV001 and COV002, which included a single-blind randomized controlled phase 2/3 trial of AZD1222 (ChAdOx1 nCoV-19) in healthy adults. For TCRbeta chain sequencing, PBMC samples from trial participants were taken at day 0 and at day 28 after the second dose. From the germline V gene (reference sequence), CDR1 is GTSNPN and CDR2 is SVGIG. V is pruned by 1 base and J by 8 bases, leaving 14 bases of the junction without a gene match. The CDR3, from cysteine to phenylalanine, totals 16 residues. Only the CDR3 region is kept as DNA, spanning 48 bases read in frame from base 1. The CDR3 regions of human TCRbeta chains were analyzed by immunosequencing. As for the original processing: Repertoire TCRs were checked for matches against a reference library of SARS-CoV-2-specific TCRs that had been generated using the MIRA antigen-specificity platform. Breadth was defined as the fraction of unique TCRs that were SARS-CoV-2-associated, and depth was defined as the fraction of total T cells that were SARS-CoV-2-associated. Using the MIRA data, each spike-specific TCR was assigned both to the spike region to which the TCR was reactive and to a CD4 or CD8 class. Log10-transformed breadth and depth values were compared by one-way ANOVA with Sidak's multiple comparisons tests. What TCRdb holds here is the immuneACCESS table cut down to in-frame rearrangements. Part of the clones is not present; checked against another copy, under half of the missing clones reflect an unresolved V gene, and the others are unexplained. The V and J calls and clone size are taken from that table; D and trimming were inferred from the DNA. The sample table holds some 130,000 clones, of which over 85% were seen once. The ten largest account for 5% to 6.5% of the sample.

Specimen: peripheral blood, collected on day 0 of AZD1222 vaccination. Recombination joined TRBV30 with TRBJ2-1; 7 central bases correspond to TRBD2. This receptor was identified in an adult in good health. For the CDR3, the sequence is CAWSAPAARRGDEQFF. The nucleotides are TGTGCCTGGAGTGCCCCCGCCGCTCGCCGGGGGGATGAGCAGTTCTTC.